This T cell receptor beta chain derives from a study of PD-L1 blockade in urothelial cancer. Assay used: immunoSEQ multiplex PCR; TCRdb lists only in-frame clones, some missing. The data show 50,000 to 55,000 clones, with around 90% seen just once and about 2.6% held by the top ten. The germline CDR1 and CDR2 sequences are SNHLY and FYNNEI. This CDR3 has 14 amino acids. Trimming removed 7 bases at V and 4 bases at J, with 16 bases between. Time point indicated: peripheral blood 6 weeks after treatment start. Material: PBMCs, obtained around atezolizumab (anti-PD-L1) treatment. V usage is TRBV2 and J usage is TRBJ1-1; a weak D match, TRBD1 (6 bases). This sequence originates from a man between 60 and 75 years old with urothelial cancer. The DNA for the CDR3 is TGTGCCAGCAAACTACAGGGATGGGTCACTGAAGCTTTCTTT. Encoded protein: CASKLQGWVTEAFF.